The sequence of this T cell receptor beta chain was determined in a study of cytotoxic CD8 clonotypes in ibrutinib-treated CLL. TCRdb's copy holds only in-frame clones and misses some; the assay was immunoSEQ multiplex PCR. The data hold more than 110,000 clones, with less than 95% observed a single time. This material consisted of PBMCs, taken after 12 months of ibrutinib treatment. The origin of this receptor is a human donor with chronic lymphocytic leukemia.

CDR3 sequence reads: CASSFLAGGFYEQYF. Written as DNA, the CDR3 is TGTGCCAGCAGTTTTCTAGCGGGAGGATTCTACGAGCAGTACTTC. The J gene is TRBJ2-7, the V gene TRBV28, with 11 nucleotides matching TRBD2. CDR3 length: 15 amino acids. Germline-derived CDR1 and CDR2 are MDHEN and SYDVKM. V lost 3 bases, J lost 3 bases, and 4 bases stayed unmatched.